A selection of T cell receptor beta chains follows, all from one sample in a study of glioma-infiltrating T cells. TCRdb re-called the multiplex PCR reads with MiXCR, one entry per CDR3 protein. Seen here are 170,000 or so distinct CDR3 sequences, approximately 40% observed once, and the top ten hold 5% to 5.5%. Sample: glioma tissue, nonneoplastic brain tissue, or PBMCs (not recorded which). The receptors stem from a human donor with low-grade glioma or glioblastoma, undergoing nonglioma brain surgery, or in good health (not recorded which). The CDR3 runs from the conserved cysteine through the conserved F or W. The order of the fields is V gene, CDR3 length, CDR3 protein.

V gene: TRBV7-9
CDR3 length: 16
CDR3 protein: CASSVTGTSGYNEQFF

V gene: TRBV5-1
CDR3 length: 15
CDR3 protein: CASSLSGSVNTEASF

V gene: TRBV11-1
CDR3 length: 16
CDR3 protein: CASSPYLASSTDTQYF

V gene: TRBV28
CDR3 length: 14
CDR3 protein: CASSLTATNEKLFF

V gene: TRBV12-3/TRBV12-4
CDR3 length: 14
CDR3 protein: CASRYNRDGNTIYF

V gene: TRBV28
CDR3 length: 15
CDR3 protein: CASSLGTGLEDTQYF

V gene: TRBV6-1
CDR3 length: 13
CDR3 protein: CASSHPGTGELFF

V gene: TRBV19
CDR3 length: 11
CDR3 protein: CASSIEREKFF

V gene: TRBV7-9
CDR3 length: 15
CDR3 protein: CASSFLSGLGETKYF

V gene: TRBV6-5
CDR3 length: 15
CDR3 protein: CASSYTYSGTGEAFF

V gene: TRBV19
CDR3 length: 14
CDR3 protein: CASGLDRSNSALHF

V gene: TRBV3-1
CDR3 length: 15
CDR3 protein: CASSQDVARAGELFF

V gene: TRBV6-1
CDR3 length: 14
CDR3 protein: CATTYMGGPGGYTF

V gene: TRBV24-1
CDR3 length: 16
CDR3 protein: CAPSDLTGLRRDEQFF

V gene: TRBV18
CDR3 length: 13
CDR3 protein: CASSRSAQETQYF

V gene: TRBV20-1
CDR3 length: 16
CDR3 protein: CSASHKPLAAPGEQFF

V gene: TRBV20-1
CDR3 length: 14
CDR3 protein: CSARVPLGHQPMYF

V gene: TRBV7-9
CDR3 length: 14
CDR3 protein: CASSTKAGTYEQYF

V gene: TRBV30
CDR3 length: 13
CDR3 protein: CAWSFSGGNTIYF

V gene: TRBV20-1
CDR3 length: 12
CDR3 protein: CSTRVGQETQYF

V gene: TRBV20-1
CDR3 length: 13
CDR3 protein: CSARQGTSGRGFF

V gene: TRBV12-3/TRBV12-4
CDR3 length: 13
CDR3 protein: CASSEIHGGEQYF

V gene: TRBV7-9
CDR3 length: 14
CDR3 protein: CASSLAAGSYEQYF

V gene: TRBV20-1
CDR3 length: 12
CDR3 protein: CSSYTGQETQYF

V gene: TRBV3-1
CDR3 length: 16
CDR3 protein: CASSQLGTANGSTIYF

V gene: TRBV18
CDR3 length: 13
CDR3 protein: CASSPRQSDSYTF

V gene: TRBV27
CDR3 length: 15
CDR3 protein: CASSRVYSGANVLTF

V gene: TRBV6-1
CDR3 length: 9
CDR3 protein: CASRGQQFF

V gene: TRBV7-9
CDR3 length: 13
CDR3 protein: CASRQRASTEAFF

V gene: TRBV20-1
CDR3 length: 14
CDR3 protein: CSADPPTARNEQFF

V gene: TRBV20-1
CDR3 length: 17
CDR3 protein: CSVRSGNVAGGLETQYF

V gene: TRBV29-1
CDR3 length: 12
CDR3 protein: CSVGLGWNEQFF

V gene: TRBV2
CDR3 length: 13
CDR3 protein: CASKLTGLGEQYF

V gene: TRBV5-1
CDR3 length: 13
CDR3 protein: CASSFTSGSEQFF

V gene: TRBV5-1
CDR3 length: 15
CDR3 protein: CASSLALAGYNEQFF

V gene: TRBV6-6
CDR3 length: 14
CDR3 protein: CASSDSSVTDTRYF